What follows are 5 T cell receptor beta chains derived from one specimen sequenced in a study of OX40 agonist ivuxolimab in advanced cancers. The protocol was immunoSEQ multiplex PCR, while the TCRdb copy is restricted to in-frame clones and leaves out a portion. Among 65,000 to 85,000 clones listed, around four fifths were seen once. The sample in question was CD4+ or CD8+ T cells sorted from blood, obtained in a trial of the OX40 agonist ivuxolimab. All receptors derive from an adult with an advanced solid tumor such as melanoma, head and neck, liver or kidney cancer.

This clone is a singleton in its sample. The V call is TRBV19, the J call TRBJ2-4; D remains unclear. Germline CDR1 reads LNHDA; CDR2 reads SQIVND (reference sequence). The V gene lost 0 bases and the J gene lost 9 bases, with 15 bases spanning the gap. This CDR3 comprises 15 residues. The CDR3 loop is CASSIDLSAKGIQYF. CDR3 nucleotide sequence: TGTGCCAGTAGTATAGATCTCTCCGCGAAGGGCATTCAGTACTTC.

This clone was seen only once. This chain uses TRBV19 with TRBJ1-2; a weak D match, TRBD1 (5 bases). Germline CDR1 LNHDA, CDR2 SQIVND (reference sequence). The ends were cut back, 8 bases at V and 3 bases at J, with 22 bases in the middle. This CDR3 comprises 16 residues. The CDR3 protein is CASVRTGPSRDYGYTF. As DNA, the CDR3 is TGTGCCAGTGTTCGTACAGGTCCAAGCAGGGACTATGGCTACACCTTC.

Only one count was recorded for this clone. This CDR3 is CASSLVLGGNQPQHF. CDR3 nucleotide sequence: TGTGCCAGCAGCTTAGTGCTGGGAGGCAATCAGCCCCAGCATTTT. The chain uses TRBV7-2 and TRBJ1-5, with D unresolved. The germline V gene encodes CDR1 SGHTA and CDR2 FQGNSA. V was shortened by 1 base and J by 2 bases, with 9 bases between the two germline ends. The CDR3 has 15 amino acids.

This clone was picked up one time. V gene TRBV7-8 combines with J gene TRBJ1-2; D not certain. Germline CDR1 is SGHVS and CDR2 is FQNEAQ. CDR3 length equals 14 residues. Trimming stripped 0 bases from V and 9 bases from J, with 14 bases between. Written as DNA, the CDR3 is TGTGCCAGCAGCTTAGCAAAAGGGTTAGATAGCTACACCTTC. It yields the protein CASSLAKGLDSYTF.

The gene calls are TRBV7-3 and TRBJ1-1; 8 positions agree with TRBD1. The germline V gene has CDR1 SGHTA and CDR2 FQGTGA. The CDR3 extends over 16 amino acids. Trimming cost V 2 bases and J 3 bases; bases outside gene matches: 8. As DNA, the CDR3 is TGTGCCAGCAGCTTAGACAGGGGTGGCTTGGACACTGAAGCTTTCTTT. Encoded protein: CASSLDRGGLDTEAFF. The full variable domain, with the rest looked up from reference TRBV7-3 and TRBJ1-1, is GAGVSQTPSNKVTEKGKYVELRCDPISGHTALYWYRQSLGQGPEFLIYFQGTGAADDSGLPNDRFFAVRPEGSVSTLKIQRTERGDSAVYLCASSLDRGGLDTEAFFGQGTRLTVV.